The source of this T cell receptor (beta chain) is a study of OX40 agonist ivuxolimab in advanced cancers. Data came from immunoSEQ multiplex PCR; TCRdb stores just in-frame clones and leaves some out. The sample carries tens of thousands of clones, more than 75% recorded once. Germline lookup yields CDR1 SGHTA and CDR2 FQGNSA. The CDR3 spans 14 residues. Trimming left V 2 bases short and J 3 bases short, with 11 bases between. Source: CD4+ or CD8+ T cells sorted from blood, taken in a trial of the OX40 agonist ivuxolimab. The chain combines TRBV7-2 with TRBJ2-7, with D possibly matching TRBD1 (5 bases). The source of this sequence is an adult with an advanced solid tumor such as melanoma, head and neck, liver or kidney cancer. The CDR3 bases are TGTGCCAGCAGCTTAATGGCGCAGGGCTACGAGCAGTACTTC. Translation: CASSLMAQGYEQYF.